The next 17 T cell receptor beta chains were all read from a single sample in a study of T-cell memory formation after mild COVID-19. MiXCR, run by TCRdb on the 5' RACE reads, gives a single entry per CDR3 protein. The repertoire consists of about 49,000 distinct CDR3 sequences, with around 25% occurring once and the leading ten covering 43%. Sample: PBMCs or a T cell subset sorted from them (not recorded which). These receptors were obtained from a man younger than 30 who had mild COVID-19 (a few samples of this study predate the infection). Cell type and time point are not known.

This clonotype was seen a few times. The gene calls are TRBV4-1 and TRBJ2-3; 10 positions agree with TRBD2. This CDR3 is 22 amino acids long. From germline, CDR1 is MGHRA and CDR2 YSYEKL. Trimming removed 4 bases from V and 0 bases from J; junction bases left unmatched: 22. CDR3 protein: CASSRRKWERGGFPPSTDTQYF. The CDR3 DNA reads TGCGCCAGCAGCCGCCGTAAATGGGAGCGGGGGGGATTTCCCCCTAGCACAGATACGCAGTATTTT.

The V gene is TRBV20-1, the J gene TRBJ2-5; 12 positions agree with TRBD1. The CDR3 is made up of 15 amino acids. Germline V CDR1 and CDR2: DFQATT, SNEGSKA (reference sequence). After removal of 0 bases from V and 7 bases from J, the junction contained 6 bases not matched to a gene. CDR3 region: CSARDRDRGPATQYF. In DNA form, the CDR3 reads TGCAGTGCTAGAGACCGGGACAGGGGGCCGGCGACCCAGTACTTC.

The CDR3 is CASSGTGLGTDTQYF. The CDR3 DNA reads TGCGCCAGCAGCGGGACAGGGTTGGGAACAGATACGCAGTATTTT. V usage is TRBV5-1 and J usage is TRBJ2-3, with 9 nucleotides matching TRBD1. Germline CDR1 is SGHRS and CDR2 is YFSETQ. V lost 4 bases and J lost 3; bases outside the gene matches: 6. The CDR3 extends over 15 amino acids.

The genes are TRBV9 and TRBJ2-1, with D unresolved. The CDR3 extends over 15 amino acids. Trimming shortened V by 0 bases and J by 5 bases, and 12 bases separated the two germline ends. Germline-derived CDR1 and CDR2 are SGDLS and YYNGEE. CDR3: CASSVASFAHNEQFF. As DNA, the CDR3 is TGTGCCAGCAGCGTAGCCTCGTTTGCACACAATGAGCAGTTCTTC.

The chain combines TRBV12-3 or TRBV12-4 with TRBJ1-5; 9 nucleotides agree with TRBD1. This CDR3 has 18 amino acids. The V segment lost 5 bases and the J segment 1 base; nucleotides outside the gene matches: 12. As DNA, the CDR3 is TGTGCCAGCAGTAGGGACAGGGCAGGTCGATGGAGCAATCAGCCCCAGCATTTT. Residues: CASSRDRAGRWSNQPQHF.

V is TRBV7-9 and J is TRBJ2-3; possibly TRBD2 for D (6 bases). CDR1 and CDR2 from the germline V gene are SEHNR and FQNEAQ (reference sequence). Trimming cost V 8 bases and J 2 bases, with 17 bases left between them. The CDR3 consists of 15 residues. Here the CDR3 reads CASHRPGTPTDTQYF. The CDR3 nucleotides are TGTGCCAGCCACCGACCCGGGACTCCCACAGATACGCAGTATTTT. Variable domain in full (rest from reference TRBV7-9 and TRBJ2-3): DTGVSQNPRHKITKRGQNVTFRCDPISEHNRLYWYRQTLGQGPEFLTYFQNEAQLEKSRLLSDRFSAERPKGSFSTLEIQRTEQGDSAMYLCASHRPGTPTDTQYFGPGTRLTVL.

The sample holds a few counts of this clonotype. The chain is built from TRBV28 and TRBJ2-3, with D maybe TRBD1 (5 bases). The V gene lost 7 bases and the J gene lost 7 bases, with 9 bases spanning the gap. The CDR3 loop spans 11 amino acids. Germline CDR1 and CDR2: MDHEN and SYDVKM. CDR3: CASTRGNTQYF. The CDR3 DNA reads as TGTGCCAGCACAAGGGGAAATACGCAGTATTTT. Together with reference TRBV28 and TRBJ2-3, the CDR3 gives the full variable domain: DVKVTQSSRYLVKRTGEKVFLECVQDMDHENMFWYRQDPGLGLRLIYFSYDVKMKEKGDIPEGYSVSREKKERFSLILESASTNQTSMYLCASTRGNTQYFGPGTRLTVL.

The CDR3 nucleotides are TGTGCCAGCAGTTACTTTAGTGGGGCCAACGTCCTGACTTTC. Translated, it gives CASSYFSGANVLTF. The V gene is TRBV6-5, the J gene TRBJ2-6, with D uncertain. The CDR3 consists of 14 residues. CDR1 is MNHEY, CDR2 SVGAGI, per germline. V was trimmed by 1 base and J by 3 bases, leaving 4 bases between them.

The rearrangement joins TRBV12-3 or TRBV12-4 to TRBJ1-5; possibly TRBD1 for D (6 bases). With 1 base removed from V and 5 bases from J, the gap between germline ends came to 12 bases. The CDR3 is 15 residues long. This CDR3 reads CASSLEHRADQPQHF. The CDR3 DNA follows: TGTGCCAGCAGTTTAGAACACAGGGCTGATCAGCCCCAGCATTTT.

The V and J genes are TRBV7-9 and TRBJ2-7, with D possibly TRBD1 on 5 matching bases. In germline, CDR1 is SEHNR, CDR2 FQNEAQ (reference sequence). Trimming cost V 5 bases and J 2 bases, with 13 bases left between them. The CDR3 is 14 residues long. The CDR3 loop is CASSMAGYTYEQYF. The CDR3, as DNA: TGTGCCAGCAGCATGGCAGGGTACACCTACGAGCAGTACTTC.

This clonotype was picked up a small number of times. The chain has TRBV6-2 or TRBV6-3 and TRBJ2-7, with a weak D call TRBD1 (5 bases). Germline lookup yields CDR1 MNHEY and CDR2 SVGEGT. Trimming shortened V by 7 bases and J by 3 bases, and 10 bases separated the two germline ends. The CDR3 spans 12 residues. The CDR3 bases are TGTGCCAGCAAAGGGGTAAACTACGAGCAGTACTTC. It is translated as CASKGVNYEQYF.

V and J are TRBV10-3 and TRBJ1-2; D is unclear. CDR1 and CDR2 from the germline V gene are ENHRY and SYGVKD. The CDR3 sequence is 14 residues long. V was cut by 4 bases and J by 1 base, with 10 bases left in between. CDR3 amino acids: CAISAHNNNYGYTF. CDR3 coding DNA: TGTGCCATCAGTGCCCACAACAATAACTATGGCTACACCTTC.

This clonotype occurred a few times. This chain joins TRBV7-2 and TRBJ1-4, with TRBD1 matching over 8 bases. The trim removed 5 bases at V and 5 bases at J, leaving 4 bases unmatched. Germline CDR1 is SGHTA and CDR2 is FQGNSA. The CDR3 contains 14 residues. The CDR3 sequence: CASSPWTGNEKLFF. DNA for the CDR3: TGTGCCAGCAGCCCCTGGACAGGGAATGAAAAACTGTTTTTT.

V and J are TRBV5-6 and TRBJ2-7, with TRBD2 as a possible D gene (6 bases). Trimming stripped 5 bases from V and 6 bases from J, with 15 bases between. The CDR3 runs to 13 residues. Germline V gene sequence: CDR1 SGHDT, CDR2 YYEEEE. Written as DNA, the CDR3 is TGTGCCAGCAGAGAGGGCCACGGGGGCGAGCAGTACTTC. Protein: CASREGHGGEQYF.

This clonotype was counted a few times. The genes are TRBV5-1 and TRBJ2-6; D is uncertain. The ends were cut back, 0 bases at V and 4 bases at J, with 14 bases in the middle. Germline assignment: CDR1 SGHRS and CDR2 YFSETQ. The CDR3 runs to 17 residues. The CDR3 bases are TGCGCCAGCAGCTTGGGGAAGGGTTCCTACGGGGCCAACGTCCTGACTTTC. Amino acids: CASSLGKGSYGANVLTF.

This clonotype was observed a few times. The chain's CDR3 is CASSLLFGDTIYF. CDR3 sequence (DNA): TGTGCCAGCAGCCTCCTTTTCGGGGACACCATATATTTT. The chain is built from TRBV7-2 and TRBJ1-3; no clear D gene. The length of the CDR3 is 13 residues. The germline V gene encodes CDR1 SGHTA and CDR2 FQGNSA. The ends were cut back, 5 bases at V and 8 bases at J, with 13 bases in the middle.

This clonotype has just a few counts. CDR3 sequence: CASSQKVGSEQFF. The CDR3 coding sequence is TGCGCCAGCAGCCAAAAAGTGGGGAGTGAGCAGTTCTTC. V gene TRBV4-3 combines with J gene TRBJ2-1; D perhaps matches TRBD2 (5 bases). This CDR3 is 13 amino acids long. Germline CDR1 and CDR2: LGHNA and YSLEER. Trimming left V 2 bases short and J 9 bases short, with 11 bases between.